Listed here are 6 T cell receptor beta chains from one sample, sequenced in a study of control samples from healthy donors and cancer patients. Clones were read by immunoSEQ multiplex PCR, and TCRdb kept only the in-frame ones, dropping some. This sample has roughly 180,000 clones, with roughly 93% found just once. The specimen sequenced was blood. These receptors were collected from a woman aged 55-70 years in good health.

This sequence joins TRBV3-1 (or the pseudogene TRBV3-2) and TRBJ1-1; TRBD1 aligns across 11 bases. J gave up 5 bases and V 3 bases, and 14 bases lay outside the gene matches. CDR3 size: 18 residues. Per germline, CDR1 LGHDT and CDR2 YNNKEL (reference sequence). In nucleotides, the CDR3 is TGTGCCAGCAGCCACGTTGGGTGGGACAGGGGGAAGGGGACTGAAGCTTTCTTT. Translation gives CASSHVGWDRGKGTEAFF.

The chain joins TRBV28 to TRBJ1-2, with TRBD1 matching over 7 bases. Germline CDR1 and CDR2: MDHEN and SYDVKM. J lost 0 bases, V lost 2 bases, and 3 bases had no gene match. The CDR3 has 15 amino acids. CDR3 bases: TGTGCCAGCAGTTTACTGGACAGGTCTAACTATGGCTACACCTTC. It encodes CASSLLDRSNYGYTF.

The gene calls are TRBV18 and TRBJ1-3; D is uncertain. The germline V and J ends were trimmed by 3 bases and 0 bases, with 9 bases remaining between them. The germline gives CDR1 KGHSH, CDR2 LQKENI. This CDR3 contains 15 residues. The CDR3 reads CASSPQTNSGNTIYF. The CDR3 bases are TGTGCCAGCTCACCTCAGACCAACTCTGGAAACACCATATATTTT.

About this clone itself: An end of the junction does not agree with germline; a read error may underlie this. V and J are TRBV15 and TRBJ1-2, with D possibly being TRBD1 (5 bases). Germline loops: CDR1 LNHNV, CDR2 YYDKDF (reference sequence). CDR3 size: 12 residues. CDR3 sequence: CATSRDGQGLQF. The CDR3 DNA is TGTGCCACCAGCAGAGATGGGCAGGGCTTACAATTC. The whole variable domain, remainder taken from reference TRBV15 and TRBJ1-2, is DAMVIQNPRYQVTQFGKPVTLSCSQTLNHNVMYWYQQKSSQAPKLLFHYYDKDFNNEADTPDNFQSRRPNTSFCFLDIRSPGLGDTAMYLCATSRDGQGLQFGSGTRLTVV.

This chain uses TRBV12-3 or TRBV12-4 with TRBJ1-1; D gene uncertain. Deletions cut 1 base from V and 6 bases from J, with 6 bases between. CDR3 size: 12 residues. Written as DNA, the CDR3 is TGTGCCAGCAGTTTAGATTCTCCTGAAGCTTTCTTT. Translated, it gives CASSLDSPEAFF.

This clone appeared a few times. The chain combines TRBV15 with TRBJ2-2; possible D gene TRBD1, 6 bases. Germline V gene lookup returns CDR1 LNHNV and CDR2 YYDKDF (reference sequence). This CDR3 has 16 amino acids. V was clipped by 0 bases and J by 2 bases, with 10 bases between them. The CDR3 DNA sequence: TGTGCCACCAGCAGAGAGTGGACAGCCAACACCGGGGAGCTGTTTTTT. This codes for CATSREWTANTGELFF.